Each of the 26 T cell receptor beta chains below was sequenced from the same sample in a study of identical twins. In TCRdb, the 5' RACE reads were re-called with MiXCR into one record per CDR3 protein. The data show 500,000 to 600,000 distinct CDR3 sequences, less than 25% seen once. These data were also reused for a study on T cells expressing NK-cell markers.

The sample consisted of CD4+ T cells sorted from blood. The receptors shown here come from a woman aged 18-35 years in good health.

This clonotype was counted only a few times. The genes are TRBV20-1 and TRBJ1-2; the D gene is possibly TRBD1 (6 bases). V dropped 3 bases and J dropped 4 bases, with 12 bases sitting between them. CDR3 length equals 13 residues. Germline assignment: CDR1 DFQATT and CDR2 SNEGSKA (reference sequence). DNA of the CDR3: TGCAGTGCTAGGGTCCAGGGGTCCTATGGCTACACCTTC. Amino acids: CSARVQGSYGYTF.

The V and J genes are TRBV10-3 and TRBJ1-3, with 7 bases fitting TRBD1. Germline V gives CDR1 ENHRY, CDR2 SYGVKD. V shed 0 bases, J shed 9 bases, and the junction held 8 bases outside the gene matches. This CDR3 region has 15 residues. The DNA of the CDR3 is TGTGCCATCAGTGAGTCGAGGGGACAGCCACGCACCATATATTTT. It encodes CAISESRGQPRTIYF.

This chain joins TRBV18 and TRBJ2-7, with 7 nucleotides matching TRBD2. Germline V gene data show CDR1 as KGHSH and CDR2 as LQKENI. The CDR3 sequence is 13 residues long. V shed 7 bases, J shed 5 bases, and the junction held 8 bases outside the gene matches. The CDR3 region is CASFRTGGNEQYF. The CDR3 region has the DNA TGTGCCAGCTTCCGGACGGGGGGTAACGAGCAGTACTTC. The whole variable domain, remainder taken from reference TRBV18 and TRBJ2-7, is NAGVMQNPRHLVRRRGQEARLRCSPMKGHSHVYWYRQLPEEGLKFMVYLQKENIIDESGMPKERFSAEFPKEGPSILRIQQVVRGDSAAYFCASFRTGGNEQYFGPGTRLTVT.

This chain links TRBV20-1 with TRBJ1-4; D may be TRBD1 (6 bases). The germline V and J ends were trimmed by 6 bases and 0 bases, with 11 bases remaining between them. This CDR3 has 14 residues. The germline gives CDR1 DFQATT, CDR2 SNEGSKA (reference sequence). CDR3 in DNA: TGCAGTGCGCGACAGGACCCAACTAATGAAAAACTGTTTTTT. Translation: CSARQDPTNEKLFF.

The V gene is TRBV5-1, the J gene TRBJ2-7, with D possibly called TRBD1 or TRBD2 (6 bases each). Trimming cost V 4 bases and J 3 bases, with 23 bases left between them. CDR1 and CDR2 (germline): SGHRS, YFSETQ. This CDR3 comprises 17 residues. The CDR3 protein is CASSPPGAPNTFYEQYF. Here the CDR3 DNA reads TGCGCCAGCAGCCCCCCGGGGGCACCGAACACCTTCTACGAGCAGTACTTC. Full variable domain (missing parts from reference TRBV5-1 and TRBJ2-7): KAGVTQTPRYLIKTRGQQVTLSCSPISGHRSVSWYQQTPGQGLQFLFEYFSETQRNKGNFPGRFSGRQFSNSRSEMNVSTLELGDSALYLCASSPPGAPNTFYEQYFGPGTRLTVT.

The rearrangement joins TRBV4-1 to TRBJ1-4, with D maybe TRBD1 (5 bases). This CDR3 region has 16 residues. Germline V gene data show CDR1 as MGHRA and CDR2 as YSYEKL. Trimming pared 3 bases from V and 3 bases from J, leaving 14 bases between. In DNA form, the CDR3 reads TGCGCCAGCAGCCATTCAGGGATTGAGGCTAATGAAAAACTGTTTTTT. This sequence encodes CASSHSGIEANEKLFF.

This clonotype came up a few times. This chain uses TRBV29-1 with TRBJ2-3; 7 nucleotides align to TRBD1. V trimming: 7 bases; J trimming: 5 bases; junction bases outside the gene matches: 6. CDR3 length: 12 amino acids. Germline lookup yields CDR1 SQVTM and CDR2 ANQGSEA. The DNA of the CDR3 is TGCAGCGGATGGACAGGACGAGATACGCAGTATTTT. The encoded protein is CSGWTGRDTQYF.

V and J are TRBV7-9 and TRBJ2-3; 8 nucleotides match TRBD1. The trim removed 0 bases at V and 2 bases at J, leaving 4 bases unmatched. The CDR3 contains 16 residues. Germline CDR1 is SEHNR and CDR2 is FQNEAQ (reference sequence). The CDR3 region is CASSLALDRATDTQYF. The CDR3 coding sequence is TGTGCCAGCAGCTTAGCATTGGACAGGGCCACAGATACGCAGTATTTT.

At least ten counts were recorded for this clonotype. Here the CDR3 DNA reads TGTGCCAGCAGCTTAGCGTGGGGAGTTGGCACAGATACGCAGTATTTT. The encoded protein is CASSLAWGVGTDTQYF. V is TRBV7-6 and J is TRBJ2-3; D is possibly TRBD2 (5 bases). The CDR3 totals 16 residues. Germline CDR1 is SGHVS and CDR2 is FNYEAQ. V was clipped by 0 bases and J by 1 base, with 11 bases between them.

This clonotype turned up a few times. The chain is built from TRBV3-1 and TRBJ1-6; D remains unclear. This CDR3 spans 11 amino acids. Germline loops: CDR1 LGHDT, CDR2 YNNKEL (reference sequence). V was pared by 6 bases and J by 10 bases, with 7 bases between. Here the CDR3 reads CASSVSSPLHF. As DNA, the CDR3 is TGTGCCAGCAGTGTGTCCTCACCCCTCCACTTT. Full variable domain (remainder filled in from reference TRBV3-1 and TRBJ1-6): DTAVSQTPKYLVTQMGNDKSIKCEQNLGHDTMYWYKQDSKKFLKIMFSYNNKELIINETVPNRFSPKSPDKAHLNLHINSLELGDSAVYFCASSVSSPLHFGNGTRLTVT.

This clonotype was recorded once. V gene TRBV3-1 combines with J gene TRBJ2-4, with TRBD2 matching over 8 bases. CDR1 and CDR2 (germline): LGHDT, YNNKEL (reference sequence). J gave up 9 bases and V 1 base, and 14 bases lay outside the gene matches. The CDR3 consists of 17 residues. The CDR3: CASSQGTGGARVGIQYF. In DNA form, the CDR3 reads TGTGCCAGCAGCCAAGGAACCGGGGGGGCTCGAGTGGGCATTCAGTACTTC. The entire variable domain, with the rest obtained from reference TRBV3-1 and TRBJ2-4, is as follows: DTAVSQTPKYLVTQMGNDKSIKCEQNLGHDTMYWYKQDSKKFLKIMFSYNNKELIINETVPNRFSPKSPDKAHLNLHINSLELGDSAVYFCASSQGTGGARVGIQYFGAGTRLSVL.

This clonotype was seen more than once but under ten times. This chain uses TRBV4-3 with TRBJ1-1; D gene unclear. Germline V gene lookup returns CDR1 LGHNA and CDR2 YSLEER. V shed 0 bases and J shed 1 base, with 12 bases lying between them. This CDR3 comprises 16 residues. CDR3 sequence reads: CASSQDLSGENTEAFF. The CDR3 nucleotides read TGCGCCAGCAGCCAAGACTTGAGTGGAGAGAACACTGAAGCTTTCTTT.

The DNA for the CDR3 is TGTGCCAGCAGCTTCCAGGGGACCCGATACAATGAGCAGTTCTTC. It codes for CASSFQGTRYNEQFF. The chain recombines TRBV7-2 with TRBJ2-1, with a possible D match to TRBD1 (6 bases). V was pared by 3 bases and J by 4 bases, with 13 bases between. CDR3 length: 15 amino acids. Per the germline V gene, CDR1 is SGHTA and CDR2 is FQGNSA.

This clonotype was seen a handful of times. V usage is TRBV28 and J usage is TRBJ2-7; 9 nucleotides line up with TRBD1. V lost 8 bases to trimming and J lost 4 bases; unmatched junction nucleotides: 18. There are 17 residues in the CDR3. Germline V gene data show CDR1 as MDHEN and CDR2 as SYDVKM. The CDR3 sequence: CASYSPWTGDVVYEQYF. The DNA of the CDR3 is TGTGCCAGCTATTCTCCTTGGACAGGGGATGTGGTGTACGAGCAGTACTTC.

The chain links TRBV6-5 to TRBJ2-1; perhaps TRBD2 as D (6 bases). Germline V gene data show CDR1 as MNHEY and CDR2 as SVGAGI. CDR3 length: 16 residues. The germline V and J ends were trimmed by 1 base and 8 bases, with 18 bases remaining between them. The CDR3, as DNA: TGTGCCAGCAGTTACTTCGGGGTATCTTGGGGGGATGAGCAGTTCTTC. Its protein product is CASSYFGVSWGDEQFF.

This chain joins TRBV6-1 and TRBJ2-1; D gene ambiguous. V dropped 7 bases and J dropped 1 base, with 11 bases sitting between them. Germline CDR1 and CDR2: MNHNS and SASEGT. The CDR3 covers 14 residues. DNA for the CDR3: TGTGCCAGCACCGGGCCCTTTTCCTACAATGAGCAGTTCTTC. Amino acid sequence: CASTGPFSYNEQFF.

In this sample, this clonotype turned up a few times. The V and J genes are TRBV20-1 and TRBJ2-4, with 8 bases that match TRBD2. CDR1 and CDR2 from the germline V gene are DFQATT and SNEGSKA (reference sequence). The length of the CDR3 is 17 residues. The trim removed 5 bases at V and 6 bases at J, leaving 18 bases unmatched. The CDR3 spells CSARRSPGIAGRNIQYF. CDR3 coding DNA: TGCAGTGCTCGCCGGTCCCCCGGGATAGCGGGGAGAAACATTCAGTACTTC.

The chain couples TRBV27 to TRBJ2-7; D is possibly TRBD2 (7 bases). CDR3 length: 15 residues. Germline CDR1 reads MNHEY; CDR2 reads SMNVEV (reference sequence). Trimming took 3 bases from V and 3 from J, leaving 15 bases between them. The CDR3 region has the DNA TGTGCCAGCAGTTTTATGAGGGGGGGTGGCTACGAGCAGTACTTC. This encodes CASSFMRGGGYEQYF.

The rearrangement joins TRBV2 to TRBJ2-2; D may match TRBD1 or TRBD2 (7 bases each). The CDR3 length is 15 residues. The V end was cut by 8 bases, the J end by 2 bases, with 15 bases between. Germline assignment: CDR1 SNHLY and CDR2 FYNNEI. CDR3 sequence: CASGRDRDNTGELFF. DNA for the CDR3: TGTGCCAGCGGGAGGGACAGAGACAACACCGGGGAGCTGTTTTTT.

As DNA, the CDR3 is TGTGCCAGCAGCGGGAGACTAGCGGAGACCTCCTACGAGCAGTACTTC. This encodes CASSGRLAETSYEQYF. The genes are TRBV7-6 and TRBJ2-7; 9 bases map to TRBD2. After removal of 5 bases from V and 0 bases from J, the junction contained 8 bases not matched to a gene. The germline CDR1 and CDR2 sequences are SGHVS and FNYEAQ. This CDR3 spans 16 amino acids. Using reference TRBV7-6 and TRBJ2-7 for the parts outside the CDR3, the full variable domain is GAGVSQSPRYKVTKRGQDVALRCDPISGHVSLYWYRQALGQGPEFLTYFNYEAQQDKSGLPNDRFSAERPEGSISTLTIQRTEQRDSAMYRCASSGRLAETSYEQYFGPGTRLTVT.

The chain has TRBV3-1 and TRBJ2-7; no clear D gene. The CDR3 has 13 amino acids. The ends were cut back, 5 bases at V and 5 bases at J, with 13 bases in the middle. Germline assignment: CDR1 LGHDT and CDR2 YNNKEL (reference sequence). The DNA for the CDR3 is TGTGCCAGCAGCAGGACCCTAGAGGACGAGCAGTACTTC. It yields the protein CASSRTLEDEQYF.

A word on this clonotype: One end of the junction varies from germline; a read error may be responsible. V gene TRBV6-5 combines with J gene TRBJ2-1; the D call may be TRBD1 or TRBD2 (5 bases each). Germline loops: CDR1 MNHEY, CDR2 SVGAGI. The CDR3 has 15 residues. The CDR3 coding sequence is TGTGCCAGCAGTTACTCGGGGGTCTCCTACAATGTGCAGTTCTTC. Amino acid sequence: CASSYSGVSYNVQFF.

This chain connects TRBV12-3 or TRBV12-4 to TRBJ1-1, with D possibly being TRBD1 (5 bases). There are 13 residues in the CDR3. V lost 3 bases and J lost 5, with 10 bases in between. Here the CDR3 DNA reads TGTGCCAGCAGTTTTATGGGGGAGACTGAAGCTTTCTTT. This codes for CASSFMGETEAFF.

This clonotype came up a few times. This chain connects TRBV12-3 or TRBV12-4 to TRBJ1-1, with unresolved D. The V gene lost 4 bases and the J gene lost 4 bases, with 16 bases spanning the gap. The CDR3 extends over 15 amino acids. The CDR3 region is CASSSFRRSGTEAFF. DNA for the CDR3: TGTGCCAGCAGTTCATTCAGGAGAAGCGGCACTGAAGCTTTCTTT.

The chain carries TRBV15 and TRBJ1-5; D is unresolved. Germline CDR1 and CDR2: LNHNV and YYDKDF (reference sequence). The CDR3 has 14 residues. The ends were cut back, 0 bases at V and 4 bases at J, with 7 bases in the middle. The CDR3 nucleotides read TGTGCCACCAGCAGAGACGCCTATAATCAGCCCCAGCATTTT. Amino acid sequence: CATSRDAYNQPQHF.

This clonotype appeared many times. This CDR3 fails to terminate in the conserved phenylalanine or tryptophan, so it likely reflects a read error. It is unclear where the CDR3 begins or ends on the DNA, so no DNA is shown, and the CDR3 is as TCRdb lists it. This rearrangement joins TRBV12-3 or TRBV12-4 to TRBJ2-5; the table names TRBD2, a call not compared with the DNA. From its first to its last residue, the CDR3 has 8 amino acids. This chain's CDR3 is CASSPKGI.